These T cell receptor beta chains were read from a single sample in a study of patients and donors after allogeneic stem cell transplantation. A single record per CDR3 protein comes from TCRdb applying MiXCR to the RT-PCR reads. This table has roughly 200,000 distinct CDR3 sequences, around 40% appearing once. The sequenced sample consisted of blood, either unsorted or a sorted T cell fraction (not recorded which). Receptors were obtained from a human donor who was either an allogeneic HSCT recipient or a stem cell or donor lymphocyte infusion donor (not recorded which). It is not recorded whose cells these are; they may come from a transplant donor. Each CDR3 is given with its conserved first and last residue. The D gene is left open where the match is weak. Only part of the rows carry a size: once, few, many, or a class if the clone is expanded.

j_call: TRBJ1-5
clone_size: -
cdr3_length: 15
d_call: -
v_call: TRBV7-9
cdr3_aa: CASSLSSVSNQPQHF
cdr3_nt: TGTGCCAGCAGCTTAAGTTCGGTCAGCAATCAGCCCCAGCATTTT

j_call: TRBJ1-1
clone_size: few
cdr3_length: 14
d_call: -
v_call: TRBV12-3/TRBV12-4
cdr3_aa: CASTMQSEDTEAFF
cdr3_nt: TGTGCCAGCACCATGCAATCGGAGGACACTGAAGCTTTCTTT

j_call: TRBJ1-5
clone_size: -
cdr3_length: 16
d_call: TRBD1
v_call: TRBV28
cdr3_aa: CASSDRGVESNQPQHF
cdr3_nt: TGTGCCAGCAGTGACAGGGGGGTGGAAAGCAATCAGCCCCAGCATTTT

j_call: TRBJ1-2
clone_size: -
cdr3_length: 13
d_call: -
v_call: TRBV29-1
cdr3_aa: CSVEESGFYGYTF
cdr3_nt: TGCAGCGTTGAAGAGAGCGGGTTTTATGGCTACACCTTC

j_call: TRBJ1-4
clone_size: few
cdr3_length: 13
d_call: -
v_call: TRBV6-6
cdr3_aa: CASMEGWGEKLFF
cdr3_nt: TGTGCCAGCATGGAGGGTTGGGGTGAAAAACTGTTTTTT

j_call: TRBJ1-4
clone_size: few
cdr3_length: 16
d_call: TRBD1
v_call: TRBV12-3/TRBV12-4
cdr3_aa: CASSLATGQGSEKLFF
cdr3_nt: TGTGCCAGCAGTTTAGCCACCGGACAGGGGAGTGAAAAACTGTTTTTT

j_call: TRBJ1-5
clone_size: -
cdr3_length: 13
d_call: -
v_call: TRBV28
cdr3_aa: CASTPDGNQPQHF
cdr3_nt: TGTGCCAGCACCCCCGATGGGAATCAGCCCCAGCATTTT

j_call: TRBJ1-5
clone_size: -
cdr3_length: 13
d_call: -
v_call: TRBV18
cdr3_aa: CASSGDFSQPQHF
cdr3_nt: TGTGCCAGCTCAGGGGATTTCTCCCAGCCCCAGCATTTT

j_call: TRBJ1-5
clone_size: -
cdr3_length: 15
d_call: TRBD1
v_call: TRBV7-2
cdr3_aa: CASSLRDRDANPQHF
cdr3_nt: TGTGCCAGCAGCCTCCGGGACAGGGACGCAAATCCCCAGCATTTT

j_call: TRBJ2-3
clone_size: -
cdr3_length: 17
d_call: TRBD2
v_call: TRBV11-2
cdr3_aa: CASTPRGSGGATDTQYF
cdr3_nt: TGTGCCAGCACCCCTCGGGGTAGCGGGGGGGCGACAGATACGCAGTATTTT

j_call: TRBJ2-1
clone_size: -
cdr3_length: 16
d_call: TRBD2
v_call: TRBV29-1
cdr3_aa: CSVEAGLAGGYNEQFF
cdr3_nt: TGCAGCGTTGAAGCCGGACTAGCGGGGGGGTACAATGAGCAGTTCTTC

j_call: TRBJ1-4
clone_size: -
cdr3_length: 13
d_call: -
v_call: TRBV25-1
cdr3_aa: CASSRHLGVKLFF
cdr3_nt: TGTGCCAGCAGCAGACATTTAGGGGTAAAACTGTTTTTT

j_call: TRBJ1-4
clone_size: few
cdr3_length: 15
d_call: -
v_call: TRBV11-2
cdr3_aa: CASSRYRSTNEKLFF
cdr3_nt: TGTGCCAGCAGCCGATATCGGAGCACTAATGAAAAACTGTTTTTT

j_call: TRBJ1-5
clone_size: few
cdr3_length: 15
d_call: -
v_call: TRBV21-1
cdr3_aa: CASSGRDRECKPQHF
cdr3_nt: TGTGCCAGCAGCGGCCGGGACAGGGAATGTAAGCCCCAGCATTTT

j_call: TRBJ1-2
clone_size: -
cdr3_length: 14
d_call: -
v_call: TRBV12-3/TRBV12-4
cdr3_aa: CASSLGQFSDGYTF
cdr3_nt: TGTGCCAGCAGTTTAGGGCAGTTCTCTGATGGCTACACCTTC

j_call: TRBJ1-4
clone_size: few
cdr3_length: 12
d_call: -
v_call: TRBV10-3
cdr3_aa: CAIRSTNEKLFF
cdr3_nt: TGTGCCATCCGCTCAACTAATGAAAAACTGTTTTTT